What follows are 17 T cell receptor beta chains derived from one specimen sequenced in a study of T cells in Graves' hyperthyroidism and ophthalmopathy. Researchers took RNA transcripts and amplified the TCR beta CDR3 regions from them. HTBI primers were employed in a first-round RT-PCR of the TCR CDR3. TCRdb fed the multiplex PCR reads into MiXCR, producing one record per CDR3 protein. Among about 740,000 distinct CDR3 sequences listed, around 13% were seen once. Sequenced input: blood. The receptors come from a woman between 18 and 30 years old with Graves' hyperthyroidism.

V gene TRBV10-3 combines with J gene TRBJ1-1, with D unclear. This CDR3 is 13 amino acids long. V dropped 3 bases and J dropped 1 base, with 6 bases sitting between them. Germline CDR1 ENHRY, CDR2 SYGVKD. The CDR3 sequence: CAISDGKNTEAFF. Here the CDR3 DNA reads TGTGCCATCAGTGATGGAAAGAACACTGAAGCTTTCTTT.

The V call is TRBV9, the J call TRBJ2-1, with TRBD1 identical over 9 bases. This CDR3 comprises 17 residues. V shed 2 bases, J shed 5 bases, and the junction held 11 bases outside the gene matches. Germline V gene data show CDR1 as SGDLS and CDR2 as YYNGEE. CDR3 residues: CASSVSPGQGFNNEQFF. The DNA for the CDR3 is TGTGCCAGCAGCGTCTCTCCGGGACAGGGTTTCAACAATGAGCAGTTCTTC.

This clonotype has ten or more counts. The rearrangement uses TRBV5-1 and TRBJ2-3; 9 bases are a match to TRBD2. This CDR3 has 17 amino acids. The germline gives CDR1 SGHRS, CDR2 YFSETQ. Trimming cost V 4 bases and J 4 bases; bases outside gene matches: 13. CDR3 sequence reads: CASSPIRAGGRADTQYF. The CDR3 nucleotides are TGCGCCAGCAGCCCGATCCGGGCGGGAGGGCGCGCAGATACGCAGTATTTT.

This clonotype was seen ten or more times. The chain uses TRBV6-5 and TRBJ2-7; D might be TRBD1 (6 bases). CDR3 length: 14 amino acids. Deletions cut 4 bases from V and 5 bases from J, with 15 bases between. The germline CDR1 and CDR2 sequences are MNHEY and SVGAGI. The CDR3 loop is CASSSGQSHNEQYF. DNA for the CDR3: TGTGCCAGCAGTTCCGGACAGTCACACAACGAGCAGTACTTC.

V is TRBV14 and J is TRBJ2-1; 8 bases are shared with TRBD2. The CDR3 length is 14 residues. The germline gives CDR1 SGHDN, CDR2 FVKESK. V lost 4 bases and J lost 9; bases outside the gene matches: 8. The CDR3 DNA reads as TGTGCCAGCAGCCGACTAGCGCCCTGGGGTGAGCAGTTCTTC. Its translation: CASSRLAPWGEQFF.

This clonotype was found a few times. As DNA, the CDR3 is TGCAGTGCCCCGGACAGTAAAGGCTATGGCTACACCTTC. Translated, it gives CSAPDSKGYGYTF. V usage is TRBV20-1 and J usage is TRBJ1-2; maybe TRBD1 (6 bases). CDR1 and CDR2 (germline): DFQATT, SNEGSKA (reference sequence). Trimming took off 6 bases at V and 4 bases at J, with 15 bases between the two ends. The CDR3 extends over 13 amino acids.

CDR3 coding DNA: TGTGCCAGCAGCTTATACGGACAGGGTAGGGATTTCCATGGCTACAATGAGCAGTTCTTC. This translates into CASSLYGQGRDFHGYNEQFF. The J gene is TRBJ2-1, the V gene TRBV7-6; 8 nucleotides line up with TRBD1. The CDR3 covers 20 residues. J lost 3 bases, V lost 2 bases, and 18 bases had no gene match. Per germline, CDR1 SGHVS and CDR2 FNYEAQ.

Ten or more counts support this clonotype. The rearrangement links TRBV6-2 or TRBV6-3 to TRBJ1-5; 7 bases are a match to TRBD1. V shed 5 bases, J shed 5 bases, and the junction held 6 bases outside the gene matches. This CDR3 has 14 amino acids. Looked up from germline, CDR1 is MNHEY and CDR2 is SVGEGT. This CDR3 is CASSPGTEYQPQHF. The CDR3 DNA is TGTGCCAGCAGTCCTGGGACAGAATATCAGCCCCAGCATTTT.

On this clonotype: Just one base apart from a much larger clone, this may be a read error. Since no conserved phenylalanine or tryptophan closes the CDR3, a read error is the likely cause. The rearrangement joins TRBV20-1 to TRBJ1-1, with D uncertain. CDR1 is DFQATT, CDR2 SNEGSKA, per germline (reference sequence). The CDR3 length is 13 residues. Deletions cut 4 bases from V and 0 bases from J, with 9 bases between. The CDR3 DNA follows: TGCAGTGCTATGGAACACATGAACACTGAAGCTTTCTTA. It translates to CSAMEHMNTEAFL.

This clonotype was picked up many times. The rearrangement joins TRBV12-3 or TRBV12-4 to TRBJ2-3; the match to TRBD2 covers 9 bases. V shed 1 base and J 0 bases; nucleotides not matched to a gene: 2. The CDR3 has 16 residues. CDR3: CASSLVGLASTDTQYF. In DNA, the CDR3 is TGTGCCAGCAGTTTAGTGGGACTAGCAAGCACAGATACGCAGTATTTT.

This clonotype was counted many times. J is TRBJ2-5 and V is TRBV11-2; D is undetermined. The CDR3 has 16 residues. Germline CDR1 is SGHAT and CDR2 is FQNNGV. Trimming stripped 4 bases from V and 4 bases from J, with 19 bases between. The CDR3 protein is CASSSSPGRAGETQYF. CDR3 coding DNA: TGTGCCAGCAGCTCCTCCCCCGGTAGGGCCGGAGAGACCCAGTACTTC.

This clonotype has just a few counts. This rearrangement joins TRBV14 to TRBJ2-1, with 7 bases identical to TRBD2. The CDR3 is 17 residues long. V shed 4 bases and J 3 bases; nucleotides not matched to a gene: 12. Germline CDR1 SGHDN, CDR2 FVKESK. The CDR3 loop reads CASSLRPGTKRYNEQFF. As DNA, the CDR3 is TGTGCCAGCAGCCTCCGTCCCGGGACTAAGCGCTACAATGAGCAGTTCTTC.

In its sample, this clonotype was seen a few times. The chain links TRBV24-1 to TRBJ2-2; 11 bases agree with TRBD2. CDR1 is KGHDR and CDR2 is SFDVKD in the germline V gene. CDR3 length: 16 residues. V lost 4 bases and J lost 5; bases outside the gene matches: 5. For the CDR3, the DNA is TGTGCCACCAGTGAACCCGGGACTAGCGGTACCGGGGAGCTGTTTTTT. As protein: CATSEPGTSGTGELFF.

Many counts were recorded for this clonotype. CDR3 region: CASSHLPEPETQYF. DNA of the CDR3: TGTGCCAGCAGCCATCTTCCTGAACCAGAGACCCAGTACTTC. The J gene is TRBJ2-5, the V gene TRBV3-1, with D unresolved. Germline V lookup: CDR1 LGHDT, CDR2 YNNKEL (reference sequence). The CDR3 covers 14 residues. Trimming left V 3 bases short and J 4 bases short, with 12 bases between.

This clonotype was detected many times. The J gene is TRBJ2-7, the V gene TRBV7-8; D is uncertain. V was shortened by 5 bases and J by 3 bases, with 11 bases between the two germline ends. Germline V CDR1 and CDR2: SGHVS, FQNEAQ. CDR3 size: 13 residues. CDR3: CASSLRQSYEQYF. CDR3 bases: TGTGCCAGCAGCCTAAGGCAGAGCTACGAGCAGTACTTC.

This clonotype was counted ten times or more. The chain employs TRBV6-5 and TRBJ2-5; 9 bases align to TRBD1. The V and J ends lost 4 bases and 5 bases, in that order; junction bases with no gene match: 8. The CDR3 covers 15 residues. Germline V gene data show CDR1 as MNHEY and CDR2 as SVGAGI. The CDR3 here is CASSFVGQGRETQYF. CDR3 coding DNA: TGTGCCAGCAGTTTCGTGGGACAGGGTAGGGAGACCCAGTACTTC.

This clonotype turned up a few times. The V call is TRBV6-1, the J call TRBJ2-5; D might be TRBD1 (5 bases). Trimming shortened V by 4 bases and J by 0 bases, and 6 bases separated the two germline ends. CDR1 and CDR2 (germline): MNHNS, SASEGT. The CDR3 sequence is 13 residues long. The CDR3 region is CASSGQHQETQYF. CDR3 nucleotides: TGTGCCAGCAGTGGACAGCACCAAGAGACCCAGTACTTC.